A selection of T cell receptor beta chains follows, all from one sample in a study of blood T cell repertoires in COVID-19. Assay used: immunoSEQ multiplex PCR; TCRdb lists only in-frame clones, some missing. The sample consists of roughly 150,000 clones, approximately 83% of them appearing once. The sequenced sample was peripheral blood. The receptors come from a man between 70 and 80 years old with active or convalescent COVID-19. CDR3s include the opening cysteine and the closing phenylalanine or tryptophan. Each record gives: D gene, J gene, clone size, V gene, CDR3 DNA, CDR3 protein. D genes are given only for firm matches. Clone size, where shown, is once, few, many, or a class for clones that have expanded.

>TRBD1|TRBJ1-5|-|TRBV3-1/TRBV3-2
TGTGCCAGCAGCCGACAGGGATCCGGCAATCAGCCCCAGCATTTT
CASSRQGSGNQPQHF
>-|TRBJ2-2|once|TRBV7-2
TGTGCCAGCAGCCCCCAGGAGGGGACCGGGGAGCTGTTTTTT
CASSPQEGTGELFF
>TRBD2|TRBJ2-4|-|TRBV6-2/TRBV6-3
TGTGCCAGCAGTTTCACTAGCGGGAGAACCCATGGGGAAAACATTCAGTACTTC
CASSFTSGRTHGENIQYF
>-|TRBJ2-7|-|TRBV18
TGTGCCAGCTCGTCACGAGATTCCTACGAGCAGTACTTC
CASSSRDSYEQYF
>TRBD1|TRBJ2-7|-|TRBV7-2
TGTGCCAGCAGCTCACAGGGGTACGAGCAGTACTTC
CASSSQGYEQYF
>-|TRBJ1-1|-|TRBV18
TGTGCCAGCTCACCATCGGACACTGAAGCTTTCTTT
CASSPSDTEAFF
>TRBD1|TRBJ1-6|-|TRBV3-1/TRBV3-2
TGTGCCAGCAGAAGACAGGGTGGTAATTCACCCCTCCACTTT
CASRRQGGNSPLHF
>TRBD2|TRBJ2-1|-|TRBV24-1
TGTGCCACCAGTGACCTCGGGACTAGCAATGAGCAGTTCTTC
CATSDLGTSNEQFF
>TRBD1|TRBJ1-1|-|TRBV15
TGTGCCACCAGCTCACGTGCAGGGGGAACTGAAGCTTTCTTT
CATSSRAGGTEAFF
>-|TRBJ2-7|few|TRBV2
TGTGCCAGCAGTCAGAGGCCATACGAGCAGTACTTC
CASSQRPYEQYF
>-|TRBJ2-4|-|TRBV11-1
TGTGCCAGCAGCCCGCAGCGTGCCAAAAACATTCAGTACTTC
CASSPQRAKNIQYF
>-|TRBJ2-3|once|TRBV7-2
TGTGCCAGCAGCTTAGTGGGGGGGCCGGATACGCAGTATTTT
CASSLVGGPDTQYF
>TRBD1|TRBJ2-5|-|TRBV6-6
TGTGCCAGCAGACAAAGGGCAGGGGGCGCGAAGGAGACCCAGTACTTC
CASRQRAGGAKETQYF
>-|TRBJ2-4|few|TRBV11-1
TGTGCCAGCAGCTTAGAGTACGGGAGAAAAAACATTCAGTACTTC
CASSLEYGRKNIQYF
>-|TRBJ1-2|-|TRBV6-5
TGTGCCATCCGGAGTGGGTATGGCTACACCTTC
CAIRSGYGYTF
>-|TRBJ1-2|-|TRBV6-6
TGTGCCAGCAACGGCGGGGGTCGGGTCTATGGCTACACCTTC
CASNGGGRVYGYTF
>TRBD2|TRBJ2-5|-|TRBV10-3
TGTGCCATCAGCAAGACTAGCGGGGGGATAGAAGAGACCCAGTACTTC
CAISKTSGGIEETQYF
>-|TRBJ2-5|-|TRBV25-1
TGTGCCAGCAGCAGTCCGAGGAGAGCTCAAGAGACCCAGTACTTC
CASSSPRRAQETQYF
>-|TRBJ2-7|once|TRBV29-1
TGCAGCGTTTGCGGGGACAGATCCTACGAGCAGTACTTC
CSVCGDRSYEQYF
>-|TRBJ2-1|-|TRBV29-1
TGCAGCGGGGTTGGAGAATCTCACAATGAGCAGTTCTTC
CSGVGESHNEQFF
>-|TRBJ1-2|-|TRBV5-8
TGTGCCAGCACCCTTGGCAGGGTCTTCGAAGGCTACACCTTC
CASTLGRVFEGYTF
>-|TRBJ1-2|-|TRBV4-3
TGCGCCAGCAGCCAAGCGGTCACTGCCTCCTATGGCTACACCTTC
CASSQAVTASYGYTF
>-|TRBJ1-5|-|TRBV2
TGTGCCAGCAGTGGCCCTGACAGAAGGGATCAGCCCCAGCATTTT
CASSGPDRRDQPQHF
>-|TRBJ2-3|-|TRBV7-2
TGTGCCAGCAGCTTAGGGCTATCTCCTAGACGGGCAGATACGCAGTATTTT
CASSLGLSPRRADTQYF
>TRBD1|TRBJ2-7|-|TRBV5-1
TGCGCCAGCAGCTCGGGACAGAACTACGAGCAGTACTTC
CASSSGQNYEQYF
>-|TRBJ1-5|once|TRBV4-1
TGCGCCAGCAGCCAAGGTACAGGTTCCCGGCCCCAGCATTTT
CASSQGTGSRPQHF
>TRBD1|TRBJ1-3|few|TRBV7-2
TGTGCCAGCAGCTTACGGCCGACAGGGATGGGAAACACCATATATTTT
CASSLRPTGMGNTIYF
>TRBD1|TRBJ1-4|-|TRBV2
TGTGCCAGCAGTCCCGGAGAGGGGGCTTTTGAAAAACTGTTTTTT
CASSPGEGAFEKLFF
>TRBD1|TRBJ1-6|-|TRBV7-9
TGTGCCAGCAGCCCGCCAGGACAGGGGAGAAATTCACCCCTCCACTTT
CASSPPGQGRNSPLHF
>-|TRBJ2-3|-|TRBV28
TGTGCCAGCAACCAAGCCACAGATACGCAGTATTTT
CASNQATDTQYF
>TRBD2|TRBJ2-1|once|TRBV5-4
TGTGCCAGCAGCCAGGGACTAGCGGGAGGCAATGAGCAGTTCTTC
CASSQGLAGGNEQFF
>TRBD2|TRBJ2-7|-|TRBV2
TGTGCCACCGCGACTAGCGGGAGTTACGAGCAGTACTTC
CATATSGSYEQYF
>TRBD1|TRBJ1-5|-|TRBV6-6
TGTGCCAGCAGTACAGGACAGGGCTCCCAGCATTTT
CASSTGQGSQHF
>TRBD2|TRBJ2-3|once|TRBV19
TGTGCCAGTAGTAACGAAAAGCGGGGGGGCCGAACAGATACGCAGTATTTT
CASSNEKRGGRTDTQYF
>-|TRBJ2-7|-|TRBV24-1
TGTGCCACCAGTGATGGGAGGAGACCTTACGAGCAGTACTTC
CATSDGRRPYEQYF
>TRBD1|TRBJ2-7|-|TRBV4-3
TGCGCCAGCAGCCAAGGGACAGGGGGGTCCTACGAGCAGTACTTC
CASSQGTGGSYEQYF
>-|TRBJ1-2|few|TRBV4-3
TGCGCCAGCAGCCAAGATGGAGGCTGGTATGGCTACACCTTC
CASSQDGGWYGYTF
>-|TRBJ1-4|once|TRBV10-2
TGCGCCAGCACCGCCGACAGTTCAACTAATGAAAAACTGTTTTTT
CASTADSSTNEKLFF
>TRBD1|TRBJ1-1|few|TRBV12-3/TRBV12-4
TGTGCCAGCAGTAGACAGGGGAACACTGAAGCTTTCTTT
CASSRQGNTEAFF
>TRBD1|TRBJ1-1|-|TRBV12-3/TRBV12-4
TGTGCCAGCAGCCCAGGACAGGCAACAGAAGCTTTCTTT
CASSPGQATEAFF
>TRBD1|TRBJ2-7|once|TRBV7-2
TGTGCCAGCAGCTTAGCCAGCGGGCAGGGGGCCGCCGAGCAGTACTTC
CASSLASGQGAAEQYF
>-|TRBJ1-1|-|TRBV4-1
TGCGCCAGCAGCCGAACAGGGACGGAGAACACTGAAGCTTTCTTT
CASSRTGTENTEAFF
>TRBD1|TRBJ1-2|-|TRBV9
TGTGCCAGCAGCCGGGACAGGGATTTCTATGGCTACACCTTC
CASSRDRDFYGYTF
>-|TRBJ1-2|-|TRBV19
TGTGCCAGTAGCCAGACAGGCTTATATGGCTACACCTTC
CASSQTGLYGYTF
>-|TRBJ2-1|few|TRBV11-2
TGTGCCAGCAGCTTAGGAGGGAGCTGGAGGGTACAATGGGAGCAGTTCTTC
CASSLGGSWRVQWEQFF
>TRBD2|TRBJ2-3|-|TRBV7-9
TGTGCCAGCAGCTCCAGCGGGAGGGGCACAGATACGCAGTATTTT
CASSSSGRGTDTQYF
>TRBD1|TRBJ1-2|-|TRBV9
TGTGCCAGCAGCCGCCCACTGACAGGGCCGAACTATGGCTACACCTTC
CASSRPLTGPNYGYTF
>TRBD1|TRBJ1-2|-|TRBV18
TGTGCCAGCTCGCCGGGACAGGCAGCTGGCTACACCTTC
CASSPGQAAGYTF
>-|TRBJ2-5|-|TRBV7-2
TGTGCCAGCAGCTTTAGTTTGCTTAGGGGGGAGACCCAGTACTTC
CASSFSLLRGETQYF
>TRBD1|TRBJ2-7|-|TRBV13
TGTGCCAGCAGCCGTAGCCGGACAGGGTCGAGGGAGCAGTACTTC
CASSRSRTGSREQYF